The clone carrying this TCR beta chain was counted a few times. The data were obtained in a study of T cell changes during pregnancy in multiple sclerosis. The CDR3 has 17 residues. The germline CDR1 and CDR2 sequences are SGHTA and FQGNSA. V lost 4 bases, J lost 5 bases, and 18 bases lay in between. The table came from immunoSEQ multiplex PCR; TCRdb's copy has only in-frame clones and leaves some out. The top ten clones hold approximately 0.27% of a sample with 40,000 to 55,000 clones, around 90% of them seen once. This TCR was sampled from a female donor with multiple sclerosis, enrolled in a pregnancy study. The starting material was CD4+ T cells from peripheral blood mononuclear cells, obtained in the second trimester of pregnancy. The chain recombines TRBV7-2 with TRBJ1-6; D gene ambiguous. The CDR3 loop is CASSSAPTRQNNSPLHF. DNA for the CDR3: TGTGCCAGCAGCTCCGCCCCAACCCGTCAGAATAATTCACCCCTCCACTTT.